This T cell receptor beta chain was observed in a study of blood T cell repertoires in COVID-19. Study overall: From the United States, Italy and Spain came samples of acute and convalescent COVID-19.

V shed 7 bases and J 3 bases; nucleotides not matched to a gene: 6. This CDR3 is 17 amino acids long. CDR1 is MGHDK, CDR2 SYGVNS, per germline. Method: immunoSEQ multiplex PCR; TCRdb's copy keeps in-frame clones and lacks some. This sample has roughly 250,000 clones; 65% to 90% occur once, and the top ten carry 4.5% to 6%. The V gene is TRBV25-1, the J gene TRBJ2-2; 15 bases map to TRBD2. Source material: peripheral blood. The receptor was isolated from a woman of 80 years or more with active or convalescent COVID-19. This chain's CDR3 is CASKGTSGGQDTGELFF. CDR3 coding DNA: TGTGCCAGCAAGGGGACTAGCGGGGGGCAGGACACCGGGGAGCTGTTTTTT.